A single sample is the source of the 26 T cell receptor beta chains below, sequenced in a study of blood T cell repertoires in COVID-19. Only in-frame clones appear in the TCRdb table, and some are missing; sequencing was by immunoSEQ multiplex PCR. The sample lists tens of thousands of clones; around 85% were seen once. The specimen was peripheral blood. These receptors all come from an older man with acute or convalescent COVID-19.

In nucleotides, the CDR3 is TGTGCCATCAGTGAGGGGGGACAGCTTAATTCACCCCTCCACTTT. This translates into CAISEGGQLNSPLHF. The chain recombines TRBV10-3 with TRBJ1-6; 7 bases align to TRBD1. Trimming at V came to 2 bases and at J to 6 bases, leaving 4 bases not matched to a gene. The CDR3 spans 15 residues. CDR1 and CDR2 from the germline V gene are ENHRY and SYGVKD.

The DNA of the CDR3 is TGTGCCAGCAGAAAAGACGAGGGATACGAGACCCAGTACTTC. It is translated as CASRKDEGYETQYF. This chain joins TRBV2 and TRBJ2-5; TRBD2 might be the D (5 bases). The germline gives CDR1 SNHLY, CDR2 FYNNEI. This CDR3 is built from 14 residues. Trimming took off 6 bases at V and 5 bases at J, with 16 bases between the two ends. Filled out from reference TRBV2 and TRBJ2-5, the complete variable domain reads EPEVTQTPSHQVTQMGQEVILRCVPISNHLYFYWYRQILGQKVEFLVSFYNNEISEKSEIFDDQFSVERPDGSNFTLKIRSTKLEDSAMYFCASRKDEGYETQYFGPGTRLLVL.

The V gene is TRBV7-2, the J gene TRBJ2-3; 8 bases align to TRBD2. Looked up from germline, CDR1 is SGHTA and CDR2 is FQGNSA. CDR3 size: 16 residues. Trimming removed 10 bases from V and 7 bases from J; junction bases left unmatched: 19. The CDR3 region is CATNPRGGSRENTQYF. Written as DNA, the CDR3 is TGTGCCACCAACCCCCGGGGGGGTTCCCGGGAAAATACGCAGTATTTT.

The V gene is TRBV20-1, the J gene TRBJ2-6, with D uncertain. Trimming took off 3 bases at V and 2 bases at J, with 11 bases between the two ends. Germline V gene data show CDR1 as DFQATT and CDR2 as SNEGSKA (reference sequence). This CDR3 has 15 residues. In DNA form, the CDR3 reads TGCAGTGCTAGTCCCAACAAAGCTGGGGCCAACGTCCTGACTTTC. Its protein product is CSASPNKAGANVLTF.

The rearrangement joins TRBV5-1 to TRBJ2-1; the match to TRBD2 covers 8 bases. From germline, CDR1 is SGHRS and CDR2 YFSETQ. CDR3 size: 16 residues. The ends lost 5 bases at V and 3 bases at J; junction bases unmatched: 10. In DNA form, the CDR3 reads TGCGCCAGCAGGCATACAGCGGGGGCGAGCTACAATGAGCAGTTCTTC. Translated: CASRHTAGASYNEQFF.

This chain connects TRBV13 to TRBJ2-7, with a possible D match to TRBD1 (6 bases). CDR3 length: 14 residues. Between the trimmed V and J ends, which lost 0 bases and 2 bases, there was a span of 8 bases. CDR1 is PRHDT, CDR2 FYEKMQ, per germline (reference sequence). The CDR3 DNA follows: TGTGCCAGCAGCTTAGGGGGGGCCCCCTACGAGCAGTACTTC. As protein: CASSLGGAPYEQYF.

This sequence joins TRBV7-3 and TRBJ2-7; 12 nucleotides line up with TRBD1. The V gene end was trimmed by 0 bases and the J gene end by 6 bases; junction bases not matched to a gene: 6. Germline-derived CDR1 and CDR2 are SGHTA and FQGTGA. CDR3 length equals 16 residues. The CDR3 reads CASSLTGDRGRSEQYF. Here the CDR3 DNA reads TGTGCCAGCAGCTTAACAGGGGACAGGGGGCGATCCGAGCAGTACTTC.

This clone was picked up one time. V usage is TRBV28 and J usage is TRBJ2-1; TRBD2 agrees at 8 bases. V was pared by 5 bases and J by 0 bases, with 6 bases of the junction left unmatched. The CDR3 runs to 16 residues. Per the germline V gene, CDR1 is MDHEN and CDR2 is SYDVKM. The CDR3 spells CASSALLADSYNEQFF. In DNA, the CDR3 is TGTGCCAGCAGTGCCTTACTAGCGGACTCCTACAATGAGCAGTTCTTC.

The chain has TRBV7-3 and TRBJ2-1; 8 bases are shared with TRBD2. V was clipped by 2 bases and J by 4 bases; unmatched bases: 4. Germline assignment: CDR1 SGHTA and CDR2 FQGTGA. The CDR3 length is 15 residues. The CDR3 loop reads CASSLAGGVYNEQFF. The CDR3 DNA reads as TGTGCCAGCAGCTTAGCGGGGGGCGTGTACAATGAGCAGTTCTTC.

This chain joins TRBV27 and TRBJ1-5; D gene ambiguous. Trimming took off 3 bases at V and 5 bases at J, with 5 bases between the two ends. CDR3 length equals 12 residues. Germline assignment: CDR1 MNHEY and CDR2 SMNVEV (reference sequence). The CDR3 DNA follows: TGTGCCAGCAGTTTCCTAGATCAGCCCCAGCATTTT. Amino acid sequence: CASSFLDQPQHF.

The chain combines TRBV5-1 with TRBJ2-2; 7 bases align to TRBD1. Trimming removed 7 bases from V and 0 bases from J; junction bases left unmatched: 3. CDR1 SGHRS and CDR2 YFSETQ come from the germline V gene. The CDR3 consists of 14 residues. CDR3 sequence reads: CASRQGSNTGELFF. Here the CDR3 DNA reads TGCGCCAGCCGACAGGGATCGAACACCGGGGAGCTGTTTTTT.

The CDR3 protein is CASSPNHGGGNEKLFF. The CDR3 DNA reads as TGCGCCAGCAGCCCCAATCATGGGGGGGGAAATGAAAAACTGTTTTTT. The V gene is TRBV5-1, the J gene TRBJ1-4; TRBD1 is a possible D gene (5 bases). CDR1 is SGHRS, CDR2 YFSETQ, per germline. Deletions cut 4 bases from V and 5 bases from J, with 18 bases between. The CDR3 consists of 16 residues.

The chain recombines TRBV18 with TRBJ2-5, with D uncertain. Germline V gene sequence: CDR1 KGHSH, CDR2 LQKENI. The CDR3 spans 13 residues. V was shortened by 0 bases and J by 4 bases, with 6 bases between the two germline ends. The CDR3, as DNA: TGTGCCAGCTCACCACCGAGCCCAGAGACCCAGTACTTC. Its protein is CASSPPSPETQYF.

The J gene is TRBJ1-6, the V gene TRBV19; a possible D gene is TRBD1 (6 bases). V lost 3 bases to trimming and J lost 7 bases, with 13 bases between them. The CDR3 extends over 15 amino acids. Germline V gene sequence: CDR1 LNHDA, CDR2 SQIVND (reference sequence). The chain's CDR3 is CASSITQQGNSPLHF. The CDR3 DNA reads as TGTGCCAGTAGTATCACCCAACAGGGAAATTCACCCCTCCACTTT. The entire variable domain, with the rest obtained from reference TRBV19 and TRBJ1-6, is as follows: DGGITQSPKYLFRKEGQNVTLSCEQNLNHDAMYWYRQDPGQGLRLIYYSQIVNDFQKGDIAEGYSVSREKKESFPLTVTSAQKNPTAFYLCASSITQQGNSPLHFGNGTRLTVT.

This clone was seen once. The rearrangement joins TRBV5-5 to TRBJ2-7; D may be TRBD1 (6 bases). Germline-derived CDR1 and CDR2 are SGHKS and YYEKEE (reference sequence). Trimming removed 0 bases from V and 2 bases from J, with 9 bases in between. This CDR3 is built from 14 residues. This CDR3 is CASSLARDTYEQYF. For the CDR3, the DNA is TGTGCCAGCAGCTTGGCCCGGGACACCTACGAGCAGTACTTC.

This clone was found once. The chain is built from TRBV28 and TRBJ2-6, with a weak D call TRBD2 (5 bases). CDR1 MDHEN and CDR2 SYDVKM come from the germline V gene. The V end lost 7 bases, the J end lost 6 bases, and 22 bases lay between the germline ends. The CDR3 extends over 17 amino acids. CDR3 nucleotide sequence: TGTGCCAGCATCAAGGCGGGCAGCCGAACTCAGGCCAACGTCCTGACTTTC. Amino acid sequence: CASIKAGSRTQANVLTF.

The V gene is TRBV5-4, the J gene TRBJ2-2, with 7 bases aligning to TRBD2. Germline lookup yields CDR1 SGHNT and CDR2 YYREEE (reference sequence). The V segment lost 0 bases and the J segment 6 bases; nucleotides outside the gene matches: 5. The CDR3 has 15 amino acids. The CDR3, as DNA: TGTGCCAGCAGCTTGGCCTGGGGGGGTCCCGGGGAGCTGTTTTTT. The encoded protein is CASSLAWGGPGELFF.

The chain's CDR3 is CASSLKPGVSYNEQFF. The CDR3 DNA is TGTGCCAGCAGCTTAAAGCCGGGGGTTTCCTACAATGAGCAGTTCTTC. This chain connects TRBV5-6 to TRBJ2-1, with D maybe TRBD2 (6 bases). Trimming pared 2 bases from V and 1 base from J, leaving 13 bases between. This CDR3 has 16 residues. Looked up from germline, CDR1 is SGHDT and CDR2 is YYEEEE.

The genes are TRBV5-1 and TRBJ1-6, with TRBD1 matching 7 bases. V was pared by 6 bases and J by 8 bases, with 11 bases of the junction left unmatched. The CDR3 length is 15 residues. Germline V gene data show CDR1 as SGHRS and CDR2 as YFSETQ. CDR3 DNA: TGCGCCAGCAACCTAGGGACAGCCGAAGATTCACCCCTCCACTTT. It specifies CASNLGTAEDSPLHF.

About this clone itself: Other DNA sequences from this sample encode an identical CDR3 as well. The genes are TRBV4-1 and TRBJ1-1, with D unresolved. Trimming shortened V by 4 bases and J by 4 bases, and 19 bases separated the two germline ends. This CDR3 comprises 16 residues. The V gene's germline CDR1 is MGHRA and CDR2 YSYEKL. The CDR3, as DNA: TGCGCCAGCAGCCCCTCCAGAGTGAAAAGGAGCACTGAAGCTTTCTTT. Translated: CASSPSRVKRSTEAFF.

This clone came up a few times. The chain employs TRBV19 and TRBJ2-7; tentative D call: TRBD1 (5 bases). Trimming took off 5 bases at V and 4 bases at J, with 15 bases between the two ends. Germline CDR1 reads LNHDA; CDR2 reads SQIVND (reference sequence). The CDR3 has 14 residues. In DNA form, the CDR3 reads TGTGCCAGTAGTGGGGCAGTTTGGACGTACGAGCAGTACTTC. Protein sequence: CASSGAVWTYEQYF.

The CDR3 sequence is CASSLPPDGEKLFF. CDR3 DNA sequence: TGTGCCAGCAGTTTACCCCCCGACGGGGAAAAACTGTTTTTT. The chain uses TRBV28 and TRBJ1-4; no definite D call. CDR1 is MDHEN, CDR2 SYDVKM, per germline. V dropped 2 bases and J dropped 8 bases, with 12 bases sitting between them. This CDR3 region has 14 residues.

The V gene is TRBV14, the J gene TRBJ1-3; the D gene is possibly TRBD1 (5 bases). Trimming stripped 3 bases from V and 0 bases from J, with 9 bases between. The CDR3 runs to 15 residues. The germline gives CDR1 SGHDN, CDR2 FVKESK. DNA of the CDR3: TGTGCCAGCAGCCACGGGGGATTCTCTGGAAACACCATATATTTT. Translated: CASSHGGFSGNTIYF.

This chain links TRBV2 with TRBJ1-6; D unclear. CDR1 is SNHLY and CDR2 is FYNNEI in the germline V gene. V was shortened by 5 bases and J by 7 bases, with 15 bases between the two germline ends. The CDR3 has 15 residues. CDR3 in amino acids: CASSLMGAGNSPLHF. As DNA, the CDR3 is TGTGCCAGCAGTTTAATGGGAGCGGGGAATTCACCCCTCCACTTT.

This sequence joins TRBV12-3 or TRBV12-4 and TRBJ1-5; D gene ambiguous. Trimming cost V 0 bases and J 9 bases, with 9 bases left between them. This CDR3 comprises 13 residues. CDR3 residues: CASSLALSGPQHF. The CDR3 bases are TGTGCCAGCAGTTTAGCGCTAAGTGGGCCCCAGCATTTT.

This clone was observed a few times. V and J are TRBV28 and TRBJ1-5, with 7 bases that match TRBD1. Losses at the gene ends were 6 bases for V and 9 bases for J; bases not matched to a gene: 11. CDR1 and CDR2 from the germline V gene are MDHEN and SYDVKM. The CDR3 is made up of 14 amino acids. The DNA of the CDR3 is TGTGCCAGCAGGACAGGGCCCTCTCACCGGCCCCAGCATTTT. The encoded protein is CASRTGPSHRPQHF.